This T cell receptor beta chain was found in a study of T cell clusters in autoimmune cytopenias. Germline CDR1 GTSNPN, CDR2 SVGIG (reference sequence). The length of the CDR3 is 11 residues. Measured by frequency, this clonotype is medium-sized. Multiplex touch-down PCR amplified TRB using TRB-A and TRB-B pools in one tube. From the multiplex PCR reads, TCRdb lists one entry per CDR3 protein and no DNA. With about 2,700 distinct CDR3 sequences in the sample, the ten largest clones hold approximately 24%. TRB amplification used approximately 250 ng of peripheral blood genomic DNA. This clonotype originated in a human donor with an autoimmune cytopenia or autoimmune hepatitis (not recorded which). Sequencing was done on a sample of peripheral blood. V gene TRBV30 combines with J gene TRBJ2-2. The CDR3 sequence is CAWAASRELFF.